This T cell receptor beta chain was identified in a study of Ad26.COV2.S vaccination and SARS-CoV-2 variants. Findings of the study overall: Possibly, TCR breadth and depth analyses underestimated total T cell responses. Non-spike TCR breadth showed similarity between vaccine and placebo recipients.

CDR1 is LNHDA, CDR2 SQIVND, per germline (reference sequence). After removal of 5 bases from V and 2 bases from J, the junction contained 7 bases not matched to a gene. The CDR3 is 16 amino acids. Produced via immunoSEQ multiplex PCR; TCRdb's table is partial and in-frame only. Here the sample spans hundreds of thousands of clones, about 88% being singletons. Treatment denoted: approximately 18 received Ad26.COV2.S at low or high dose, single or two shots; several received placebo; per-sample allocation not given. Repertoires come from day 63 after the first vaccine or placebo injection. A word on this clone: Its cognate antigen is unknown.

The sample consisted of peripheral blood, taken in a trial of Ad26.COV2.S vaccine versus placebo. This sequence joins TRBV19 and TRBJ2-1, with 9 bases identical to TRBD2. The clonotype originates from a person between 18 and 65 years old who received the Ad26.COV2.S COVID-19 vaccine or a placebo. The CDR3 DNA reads TGTGCCAGTAGTTGGGGGGCTAGCGGGGCCTACAATGAGCAGTTCTTC. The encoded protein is CASSWGASGAYNEQFF.